This T cell receptor beta chain is drawn from a study of CD8+ T cells in alopecia areata. Study summary: Skin was taken from approximately 6-13-month-old C3H/HeJ graft donors that had spontaneous alopecia and grafted onto approximately 6-11-week-old female C3H/HeJ mice.

cDNA reverse transcribed from extracted RNA served as the sequencing template. Only in-frame clones appear in the TCRdb table, and some are missing; sequencing was by immunoSEQ multiplex PCR. This repertoire holds about 110,000 clones, and none appear only once. Germline CDR1 and CDR2: NNHDY and SYVADS. This CDR3 spans 14 amino acids. Trimming cost V 1 base and J 2 bases, with 7 bases left between them. General study findings and limits: Researchers reported that TCR sharing among patients proved less clear than in mice, possibly HLA-linked.

Comment on this clone: Its antigen is currently unknown. Gene names and germline match the mouse. Read data end 4 residues before the CDR3 end; the end is taken from the germline J gene.

The rearrangement uses TRBV13-3 and TRBJ2-1; no clear D. The receptor was isolated from a C3H/HeJ mouse with alopecia areata. The strain's MHC: H2-k. The source material was lesional skin. The CDR3 region is CASSDSEDYAEQFF. CDR3 bases read: TGTGCCAGCAGTGATTCTGAAGACTATGCT.